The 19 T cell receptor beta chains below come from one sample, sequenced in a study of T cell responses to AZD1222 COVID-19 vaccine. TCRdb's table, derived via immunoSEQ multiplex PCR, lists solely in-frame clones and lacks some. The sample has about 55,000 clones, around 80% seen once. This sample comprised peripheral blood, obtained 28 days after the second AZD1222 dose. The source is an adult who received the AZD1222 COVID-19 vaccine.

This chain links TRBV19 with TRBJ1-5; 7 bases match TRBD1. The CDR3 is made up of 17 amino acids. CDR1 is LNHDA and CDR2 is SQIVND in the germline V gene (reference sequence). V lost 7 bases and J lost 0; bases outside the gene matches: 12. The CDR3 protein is CASKGKGGPYSNQPQHF. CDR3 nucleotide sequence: TGTGCCAGTAAAGGTAAAGGGGGCCCCTATAGCAATCAGCCCCAGCATTTT.

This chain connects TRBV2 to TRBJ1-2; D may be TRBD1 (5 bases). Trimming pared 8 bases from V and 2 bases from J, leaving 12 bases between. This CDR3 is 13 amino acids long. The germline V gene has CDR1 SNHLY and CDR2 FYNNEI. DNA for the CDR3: TGTGCCAGCCCTGCGGGGGAAAACTATGGCTACACCTTC. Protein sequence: CASPAGENYGYTF.

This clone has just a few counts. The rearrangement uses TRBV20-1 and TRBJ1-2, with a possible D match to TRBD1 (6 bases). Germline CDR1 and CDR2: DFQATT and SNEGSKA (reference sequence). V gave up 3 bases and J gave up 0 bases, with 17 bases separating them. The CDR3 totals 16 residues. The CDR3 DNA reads TGCAGTGCTAGTCCCAGGGGCCAATATACTAACTATGGCTACACCTTC. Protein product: CSASPRGQYTNYGYTF.

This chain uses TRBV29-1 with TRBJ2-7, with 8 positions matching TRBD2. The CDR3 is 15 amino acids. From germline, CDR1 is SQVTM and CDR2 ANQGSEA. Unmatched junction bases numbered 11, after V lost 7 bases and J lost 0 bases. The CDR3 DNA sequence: TGCAGCGCCAGATTACTAGCGGAGAGCTCCTACGAGCAGTACTTC. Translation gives CSARLLAESSYEQYF.

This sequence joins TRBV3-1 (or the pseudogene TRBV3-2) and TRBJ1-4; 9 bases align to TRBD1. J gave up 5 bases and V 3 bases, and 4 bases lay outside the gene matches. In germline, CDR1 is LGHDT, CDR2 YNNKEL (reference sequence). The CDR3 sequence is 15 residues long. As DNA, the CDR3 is TGTGCCAGCAGCCACCGACAGGGGGGAAATGAAAAACTGTTTTTT. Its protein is CASSHRQGGNEKLFF.

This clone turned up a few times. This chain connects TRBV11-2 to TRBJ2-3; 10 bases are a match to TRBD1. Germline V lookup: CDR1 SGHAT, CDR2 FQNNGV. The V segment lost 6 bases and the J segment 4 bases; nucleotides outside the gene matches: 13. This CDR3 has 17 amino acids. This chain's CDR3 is CASRGAPGQGGADTQYF. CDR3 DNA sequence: TGTGCCAGCAGAGGGGCGCCAGGACAGGGGGGCGCAGATACGCAGTATTTT. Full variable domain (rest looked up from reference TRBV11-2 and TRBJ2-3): EAGVAQSPRYKIIEKRQSVAFWCNPISGHATLYWYQQILGQGPKLLIQFQNNGVVDDSQLPKDRFSAERLKGVDSTLKIQPAKLEDSAVYLCASRGAPGQGGADTQYFGPGTRLTVL.

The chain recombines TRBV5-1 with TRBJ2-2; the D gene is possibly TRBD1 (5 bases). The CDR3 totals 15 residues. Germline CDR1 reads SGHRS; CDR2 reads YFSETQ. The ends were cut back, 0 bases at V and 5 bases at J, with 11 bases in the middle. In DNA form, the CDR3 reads TGCGCCAGCAGCTTGGTCAGGGCAGAGACCGGGGAGCTGTTTTTT. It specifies CASSLVRAETGELFF.

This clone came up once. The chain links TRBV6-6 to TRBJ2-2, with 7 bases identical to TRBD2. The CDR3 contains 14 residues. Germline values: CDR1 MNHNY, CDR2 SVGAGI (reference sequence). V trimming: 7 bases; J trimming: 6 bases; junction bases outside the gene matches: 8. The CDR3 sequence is CASTLGLPPGELFF. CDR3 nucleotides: TGTGCCAGCACCCTGGGACTACCTCCCGGGGAGCTGTTTTTT.

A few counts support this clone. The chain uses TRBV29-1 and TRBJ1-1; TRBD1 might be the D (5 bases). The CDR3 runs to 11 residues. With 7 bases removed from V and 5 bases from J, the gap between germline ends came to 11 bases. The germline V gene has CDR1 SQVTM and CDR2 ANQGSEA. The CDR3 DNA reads TGCAGCGCTCAGGGTGTAACTGAAGCTTTCTTT. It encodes CSAQGVTEAFF. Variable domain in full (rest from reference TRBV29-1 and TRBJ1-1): SAVISQKPSRDICQRGTSLTIQCQVDSQVTMMFWYRQQPGQSLTLIATANQGSEATYESGFVIDKFPISRPNLTFSTLTVSNMSPEDSSIYLCSAQGVTEAFFGQGTRLTVV.

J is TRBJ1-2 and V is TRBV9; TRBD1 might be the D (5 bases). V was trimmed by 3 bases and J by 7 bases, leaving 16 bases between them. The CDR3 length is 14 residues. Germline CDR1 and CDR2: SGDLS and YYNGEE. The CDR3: CASSGGGVFSGYTF. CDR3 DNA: TGTGCCAGCAGCGGGGGAGGGGTCTTCTCTGGCTACACCTTC.

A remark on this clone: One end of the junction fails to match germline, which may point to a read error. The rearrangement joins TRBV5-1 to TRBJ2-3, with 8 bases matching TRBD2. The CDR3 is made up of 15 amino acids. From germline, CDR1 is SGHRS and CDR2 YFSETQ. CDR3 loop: CASCLLSGGTDTQYF. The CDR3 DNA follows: TGCGCCAGCTGCTTACTTAGCGGGGGCACAGATACGCAGTATTTT.

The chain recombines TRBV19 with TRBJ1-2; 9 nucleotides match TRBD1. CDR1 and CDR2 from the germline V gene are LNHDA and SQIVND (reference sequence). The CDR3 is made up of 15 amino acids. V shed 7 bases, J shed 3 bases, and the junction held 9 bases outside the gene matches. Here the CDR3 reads CASISGQGQDYGYTF. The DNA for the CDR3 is TGTGCCAGTATCTCGGGACAGGGCCAGGACTATGGCTACACCTTC.

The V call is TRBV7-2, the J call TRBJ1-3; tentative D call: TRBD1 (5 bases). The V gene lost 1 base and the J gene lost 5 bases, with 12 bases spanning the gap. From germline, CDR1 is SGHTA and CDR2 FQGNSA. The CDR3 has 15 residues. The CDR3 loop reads CASSLGGVGRNTIYF. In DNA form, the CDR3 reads TGTGCCAGCAGCTTAGGGGGGGTTGGAAGAAACACCATATATTTT.

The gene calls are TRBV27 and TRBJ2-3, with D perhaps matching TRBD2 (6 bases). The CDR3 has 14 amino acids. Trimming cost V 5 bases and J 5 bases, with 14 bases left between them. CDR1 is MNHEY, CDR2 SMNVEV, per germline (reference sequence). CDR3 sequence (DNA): TGTGCCAGCAGTCTTCGGGACTTAGTAGATACGCAGTATTTT. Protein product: CASSLRDLVDTQYF.

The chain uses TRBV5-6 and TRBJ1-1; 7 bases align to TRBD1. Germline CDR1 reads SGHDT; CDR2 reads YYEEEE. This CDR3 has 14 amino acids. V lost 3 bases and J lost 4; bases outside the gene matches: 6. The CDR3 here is CASSSTGMGTEAFF. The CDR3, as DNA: TGTGCCAGCAGCTCGACAGGGATGGGCACTGAAGCTTTCTTT.

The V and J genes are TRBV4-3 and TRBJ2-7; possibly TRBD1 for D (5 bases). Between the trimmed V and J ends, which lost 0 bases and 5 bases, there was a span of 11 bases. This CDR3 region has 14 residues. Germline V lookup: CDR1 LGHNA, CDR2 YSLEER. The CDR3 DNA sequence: TGCGCCAGCAGCCAAGATCTGCAGGGCCACGAGCAGTACTTC. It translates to CASSQDLQGHEQYF.

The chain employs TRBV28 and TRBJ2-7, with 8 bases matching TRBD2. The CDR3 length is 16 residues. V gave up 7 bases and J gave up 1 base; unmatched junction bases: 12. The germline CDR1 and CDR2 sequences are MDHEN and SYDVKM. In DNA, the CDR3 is TGTGCCAGCACCCAAAGGGGTAGCGGGACATCCTACGAGCAGTACTTC. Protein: CASTQRGSGTSYEQYF.

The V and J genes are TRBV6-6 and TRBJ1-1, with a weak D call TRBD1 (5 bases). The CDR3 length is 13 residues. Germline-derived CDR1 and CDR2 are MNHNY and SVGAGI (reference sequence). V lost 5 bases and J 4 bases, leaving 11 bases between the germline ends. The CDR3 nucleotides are TGTGCCAGCAGTCCGTTGGGGGGCACTGAAGCTTTCTTT. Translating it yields CASSPLGGTEAFF.

The CDR3 DNA is TGTGCCAGCAGTAACGATGCCTACGGGACTAGCGGGAGTCAGCGGTACGAGCAGTACTTC. It specifies CASSNDAYGTSGSQRYEQYF. V is TRBV6-4 and J is TRBJ2-7; 14 bases align to TRBD2. Trimming removed 5 bases from V and 4 bases from J; junction bases left unmatched: 19. Germline V gives CDR1 MRHNA, CDR2 SNTAGT. The CDR3 covers 20 residues.